One and the same sample provided the 21 T cell receptor beta chains below, sequenced in a study of human T cells and chemical hapten exposure. One entry per CDR3 protein results from TCRdb running MiXCR on the RACE reads. In the table there are roughly 180,000 distinct CDR3 sequences, 20% to 25% of which are singletons. Time point denoted: patch test 1, 2 weeks after DPC sensitization. The treatment is: therapeutic diphenylcyclopropenone sensitization with weekly scalp DPC. The sequences come from whole blood, collected in connection with sensitization to the hapten diphenylcyclopropenone (DPC). All receptors derive from a woman in her fifties or sixties with alopecia areata. Some clones in this sample may be carry-over from other donors' samples.

This sequence joins TRBV25-1 and TRBJ2-7; D tentatively fits TRBD1 or TRBD2 (5 bases each). Germline values: CDR1 MGHDK, CDR2 SYGVNS. V lost 5 bases, J lost 0 bases, and 14 bases lay in between. The CDR3 is 15 amino acids. The CDR3 sequence: CASSRRDPGSYEQYF. The CDR3 nucleotides read TGTGCCAGCAGTCGCCGGGACCCAGGCTCCTACGAGCAGTACTTC.

This chain connects TRBV2 to TRBJ2-3; D possibly corresponds to TRBD2 (6 bases). The CDR3 spans 14 residues. Germline CDR1 and CDR2: SNHLY and FYNNEI. V shed 7 bases and J shed 4 bases, with 15 bases lying between them. The CDR3 DNA sequence: TGTGCCAGCATCTGGGCCACGGGAGCAGATACGCAGTATTTT. Protein product: CASIWATGADTQYF.

This clonotype was seen a handful of times. The chain is built from TRBV10-2 and TRBJ2-1; D remains ambiguous. CDR1 is WSHSY and CDR2 is SAAADI in the germline V gene. The CDR3 contains 13 residues. V lost 0 bases to trimming and J lost 5 bases, with 5 bases between them. The CDR3 nucleotides read TGCGCCAGCAGTGAGTCGGAGAACAATGAGCAGTTCTTC. This codes for CASSESENNEQFF.

This clonotype appeared a few times. J is TRBJ2-1 and V is TRBV20-1; D is ambiguous. Germline V gene sequence: CDR1 DFQATT, CDR2 SNEGSKA (reference sequence). The CDR3 spans 14 residues. Trimming took 0 bases from V and 7 from J, leaving 13 bases between them. CDR3 bases: TGCAGTGCTAGAGATCGCGTAGCTTGGAATGAGCAGTTCTTC. This translates into CSARDRVAWNEQFF.

The rearrangement joins TRBV20-1 to TRBJ1-5, with 9 positions matching TRBD1. CDR1 is DFQATT and CDR2 is SNEGSKA in the germline V gene (reference sequence). J gave up 1 base and V 5 bases, and 6 bases lay outside the gene matches. This CDR3 contains 15 residues. Here the CDR3 reads CSAHTGGGSNQPQHF. The CDR3 coding sequence is TGCAGTGCTCATACAGGGGGCGGCAGCAATCAGCCCCAGCATTTT.

The chain employs TRBV5-1 and TRBJ2-1; D tentatively fits TRBD1 or TRBD2 (5 bases each). Germline V CDR1 and CDR2: SGHRS, YFSETQ. This CDR3 spans 15 amino acids. Trimming shortened V by 5 bases and J by 0 bases, and 12 bases separated the two germline ends. CDR3 protein: CASRGAGSSYNEQFF. DNA of the CDR3: TGCGCCAGCAGGGGTGCAGGGAGCTCCTACAATGAGCAGTTCTTC.

This sequence joins TRBV29-1 and TRBJ2-7, with D maybe TRBD2 (5 bases). The V gene lost 8 bases and the J gene lost 7 bases, with 18 bases spanning the gap. CDR1 SQVTM and CDR2 ANQGSEA come from the germline V gene. The CDR3 totals 12 residues. DNA of the CDR3: TGCAGCCTAATGGACCCGGGGATGGAGCAGTACTTC. Encoded protein: CSLMDPGMEQYF.

This clonotype was counted a few times. The chain is built from TRBV7-9 and TRBJ1-5; perhaps TRBD1 as D (6 bases). This CDR3 has 14 residues. With 3 bases removed from V and 3 bases from J, the gap between germline ends came to 9 bases. Germline V gene lookup returns CDR1 SEHNR and CDR2 FQNEAQ (reference sequence). The CDR3 DNA reads as TGTGCCAGCAGCTTCGGACAGCCCAATCAGCCCCAGCATTTT. Its translation is CASSFGQPNQPQHF.

This clonotype was seen more than once but under ten times. CDR3 nucleotides: TGCGCCAGCAGCTTGGAGCAGTTCATGAACACTGAAGCTTTCTTT. Protein: CASSLEQFMNTEAFF. The chain recombines TRBV5-1 with TRBJ1-1; D is unclear. The CDR3 sequence is 15 residues long. Per the germline V gene, CDR1 is SGHRS and CDR2 is YFSETQ. Trimming left V 0 bases short and J 0 bases short, with 9 bases between.

This clonotype came up a few times. This sequence joins TRBV5-6 and TRBJ1-6; tentatively, D is TRBD1 (5 bases). Germline V CDR1 and CDR2: SGHDT, YYEEEE. The CDR3 is 15 amino acids. The V end was cut by 4 bases, the J end by 11 bases, with 19 bases between. DNA of the CDR3: TGTGCCAGCAGCGAGCTGACAGATTCGGGCCCACCCCTCCACTTT. Protein: CASSELTDSGPPLHF.

This clonotype was seen a few times. The chain has TRBV4-2 and TRBJ2-2; 8 bases match TRBD2. Germline loops: CDR1 LGHNA, CDR2 YNFKEQ. CDR3 length: 17 amino acids. J gave up 5 bases and V 4 bases, and 12 bases lay outside the gene matches. CDR3 region: CASSPGGSGEVTGELFF. CDR3 in DNA: TGTGCCAGCAGCCCCGGGGGTAGCGGGGAGGTAACCGGGGAGCTGTTTTTT.

A single count supports this clonotype. This chain joins TRBV10-3 and TRBJ1-1; no firm D call. CDR3 length: 12 residues. The ends were cut back, 4 bases at V and 2 bases at J, with 5 bases in the middle. Per the germline V gene, CDR1 is ENHRY and CDR2 is SYGVKD. The chain's CDR3 is CAISGVNTEAFF. The DNA for the CDR3 is TGTGCCATCAGTGGAGTCAACACTGAAGCTTTCTTT.

CDR3 in DNA: TGTGCCAGCAGCTCCGGACAGGGGGCGGTCTATGGCTACACCTTC. This codes for CASSSGQGAVYGYTF. The V and J genes are TRBV7-9 and TRBJ1-2; 11 positions agree with TRBD1. Germline V gene sequence: CDR1 SEHNR, CDR2 FQNEAQ (reference sequence). Trimming cost V 4 bases and J 4 bases; bases outside gene matches: 5. CDR3 length: 15 residues.

This clonotype has a handful of counts. This rearrangement joins TRBV2 to TRBJ1-1, with TRBD1 identical over 7 bases. The junction had 16 bases not matched to a gene; V was cut back by 8 bases and J by 1 base. Germline V lookup: CDR1 SNHLY, CDR2 FYNNEI. This CDR3 region has 17 residues. CDR3 protein: CASGTGDIELRNTEAFF. CDR3 sequence (DNA): TGTGCCAGCGGAACAGGGGATATCGAATTACGGAACACTGAAGCTTTCTTT.

The table lists this clonotype with a few counts. The gene calls are TRBV2 and TRBJ1-3; D is uncertain. The V gene's germline CDR1 is SNHLY and CDR2 FYNNEI. Trimming removed 5 bases at V and 0 bases at J, with 11 bases between. This CDR3 spans 15 amino acids. CDR3 nucleotide sequence: TGTGCCAGCAGTCCCCGGCTAAGCTCTGGAAACACCATATATTTT. Residues: CASSPRLSSGNTIYF.

This rearrangement joins TRBV7-9 to TRBJ2-7; D is possibly TRBD1 or TRBD2 (6 bases each). Trimming took off 6 bases at V and 6 bases at J, with 18 bases between the two ends. In germline, CDR1 is SEHNR, CDR2 FQNEAQ (reference sequence). The CDR3 contains 14 residues. In DNA form, the CDR3 reads TGTGCCAGCAGTCTAGGGAACGGGGGCCGCGAGCAGTACTTC. It yields the protein CASSLGNGGREQYF.

The chain joins TRBV18 to TRBJ2-7; D not resolved. Trimming took off 0 bases at V and 2 bases at J, with 11 bases between the two ends. The length of the CDR3 is 15 residues. In germline, CDR1 is KGHSH, CDR2 LQKENI. The CDR3 nucleotides read TGTGCCAGCTCACCACCGGGCACAGATGCCTACGAGCAGTACTTC. Its translation: CASSPPGTDAYEQYF.

This clonotype was counted between two and nine times. This rearrangement joins TRBV5-6 to TRBJ1-2, with 9 bases aligning to TRBD1. The V segment lost 4 bases and the J segment 3 bases; nucleotides outside the gene matches: 13. The CDR3 extends over 17 amino acids. Looked up from germline, CDR1 is SGHDT and CDR2 is YYEEEE. For the CDR3, the DNA is TGTGCCAGCAGCGTCAGGGCTCTGACAGGGGGTCACTATGGCTACACCTTC. Its translation is CASSVRALTGGHYGYTF.

The chain is built from TRBV20-1 and TRBJ2-3; 9 bases are shared with TRBD2. Germline CDR1 is DFQATT and CDR2 is SNEGSKA (reference sequence). V trimming: 5 bases; J trimming: 4 bases; junction bases outside the gene matches: 10. The length of the CDR3 is 15 residues. The CDR3 spells CSASGTSFSPDTQYF. CDR3 DNA: TGCAGTGCTTCCGGGACTAGCTTTTCCCCAGATACGCAGTATTTT.

This rearrangement joins TRBV3-1 to TRBJ2-1, with a weak D call TRBD1 (6 bases). Germline values: CDR1 LGHDT, CDR2 YNNKEL (reference sequence). The CDR3 has 18 residues. With 3 bases removed from V and 6 bases from J, the gap between germline ends came to 24 bases. The CDR3 here is CASSQTVPGQQIRNEQFF. Here the CDR3 DNA reads TGTGCCAGCAGCCAGACAGTACCGGGACAACAAATTCGCAATGAGCAGTTCTTC.

The chain combines TRBV29-1 with TRBJ2-1; D possibly corresponds to TRBD1 (5 bases). With 6 bases removed from V and 8 bases from J, the gap between germline ends came to 11 bases. The CDR3 totals 11 residues. The germline V gene has CDR1 SQVTM and CDR2 ANQGSEA. The CDR3 DNA reads as TGCAGCGTGGAACAGGAATATGAGCAGTTCTTC. This encodes CSVEQEYEQFF.